These 26 T cell receptor beta chains originate from one sample sequenced in a study of response to subunit inactivated influenza vaccine. MiXCR, run by TCRdb on the RT-PCR reads, gives a single entry per CDR3 protein. The table shows 700,000 to 800,000 distinct CDR3 sequences, with approximately 18% occurring only once. This specimen was PBMCs from blood, taken more than 4 days after vaccination. The receptors stem from a man in his fifties who received an inactivated influenza vaccine.

V usage is TRBV20-1 and J usage is TRBJ1-2; D is uncertain. V dropped 0 bases and J dropped 3 bases, with 8 bases sitting between them. Germline CDR1 DFQATT, CDR2 SNEGSKA (reference sequence). The CDR3 consists of 13 residues. CDR3 bases: TGCAGTGCTAGAGATCTGACGGACTATGGCTACACCTTC. It encodes CSARDLTDYGYTF.

This clonotype has a handful of counts. DNA for the CDR3: TGCAGTGCTTACTACTACCTCAGGGGGCTTGAGACCCAGTACTTC. Encoded protein: CSAYYYLRGLETQYF. The chain has TRBV20-1 and TRBJ2-5, with TRBD1 identical over 8 bases. The V gene's germline CDR1 is DFQATT and CDR2 SNEGSKA (reference sequence). The CDR3 loop spans 15 amino acids. V lost 5 bases and J lost 5; bases outside the gene matches: 13.

This clonotype was seen a handful of times. This chain connects TRBV18 to TRBJ2-1, with D possibly TRBD2 on 7 matching bases. The CDR3 consists of 17 residues. In germline, CDR1 is KGHSH, CDR2 LQKENI. V gave up 3 bases and J gave up 6 bases, with 21 bases separating them. The CDR3 reads CASSPYSPGGTGNEQFF. The CDR3 DNA reads TGTGCCAGCTCACCCTATAGCCCGGGGGGCACAGGCAATGAGCAGTTCTTC.

A few counts support this clonotype. V usage is TRBV20-1 and J usage is TRBJ1-2, with a weak D call TRBD1 (6 bases). Germline V gene data show CDR1 as DFQATT and CDR2 as SNEGSKA (reference sequence). The CDR3 has 18 residues. Trimming cost V 0 bases and J 4 bases, with 24 bases left between them. CDR3 loop: CSARDFLSLTGSSYGYTF. The DNA of the CDR3 is TGCAGTGCTAGAGATTTTTTGTCTTTGACAGGAAGCAGCTATGGCTACACCTTC.

This clonotype has just a few counts. V gene TRBV4-2 combines with J gene TRBJ2-6; 9 bases match TRBD1. V shed 3 bases and J 0 bases; nucleotides not matched to a gene: 12. CDR1 is LGHNA, CDR2 YNFKEQ, per germline. The CDR3 runs to 20 residues. Here the CDR3 DNA reads TGTGCCAGCAGCCACGCCTCCGGGACAGGGTTATCCTCTGGGGCCAACGTCCTGACTTTC. Translating gives CASSHASGTGLSSGANVLTF.

The rearrangement links TRBV6-1 to TRBJ2-7; D is undetermined. Trimming removed 6 bases at V and 4 bases at J, with 13 bases between. Looked up from germline, CDR1 is MNHNS and CDR2 is SASEGT. The CDR3 contains 13 residues. As DNA, the CDR3 is TGTGCCAGCAGCATTACAGTACTTTACGAGCAGTACTTC. This sequence encodes CASSITVLYEQYF.

This clonotype was seen only a few times. V is TRBV25-1 and J is TRBJ2-7; D is uncertain. V lost 1 base and J 3 bases, leaving 10 bases between the germline ends. Germline loops: CDR1 MGHDK, CDR2 SYGVNS. This CDR3 is 14 amino acids long. CDR3 protein: CASSEFGQSYEQYF. CDR3 in DNA: TGTGCCAGCAGTGAATTTGGCCAAAGCTACGAGCAGTACTTC.

This clonotype was picked up a small number of times. The genes are TRBV6-2 or TRBV6-3 and TRBJ2-5; TRBD1 agrees at 7 bases. CDR3 length: 16 residues. Germline CDR1 reads MNHEY; CDR2 reads SVGEGT. V gave up 2 bases and J gave up 1 base; unmatched junction bases: 7. CDR3 DNA: TGTGCCAGCAGTTACCCCCAGGGGGTGATCCAAGAGACCCAGTACTTC. Its translation is CASSYPQGVIQETQYF.

This clonotype was seen a single time. The chain links TRBV9 to TRBJ2-5; D is uncertain. The germline V gene has CDR1 SGDLS and CDR2 YYNGEE. V gave up 0 bases and J gave up 4 bases, with 13 bases separating them. The CDR3 has 15 residues. The chain's CDR3 is CASSVEDGWGETQYF. In nucleotides, the CDR3 is TGTGCCAGCAGCGTAGAGGACGGCTGGGGAGAGACCCAGTACTTC.

This clonotype was detected a few times. The chain carries TRBV12-3 or TRBV12-4 and TRBJ2-4; a weak D match, TRBD1 (6 bases). The CDR3 is 14 amino acids. V lost 3 bases, J lost 7 bases, and 13 bases lay in between. Here the CDR3 DNA reads TGTGCCAGCAGTTTGAGGGGGAGTGAGAACATTCAGTACTTC. Translated, it gives CASSLRGSENIQYF.

This clonotype was seen only once. A junction boundary mismatches the germline segment, possibly from a read error. The chain uses TRBV4-1 and TRBJ1-1; possible D gene TRBD1, 6 bases. Germline CDR1 and CDR2: MGHRA and YSYEKL. The CDR3 extends over 16 amino acids. This chain's CDR3 is CASSQGVTGKNTEALF. The CDR3 DNA reads TGCGCCAGCAGCCAAGGGGTTACAGGGAAGAACACTGAAGCTTTATTT.

The chain is built from TRBV7-8 and TRBJ2-5; no clear D. The CDR3 runs 15 residues. V was shortened by 1 base and J by 4 bases, with 13 bases between the two germline ends. Germline CDR1 is SGHVS and CDR2 is FQNEAQ. CDR3 residues: CASSLVGVPGETQYF. DNA for the CDR3: TGTGCCAGCAGCTTAGTTGGGGTCCCCGGAGAGACCCAGTACTTC.

V usage is TRBV5-1 and J usage is TRBJ2-2, with D maybe TRBD1 (6 bases). With 4 bases removed from V and 5 bases from J, the gap between germline ends came to 12 bases. The germline V gene encodes CDR1 SGHRS and CDR2 YFSETQ. CDR3 length equals 14 residues. The DNA for the CDR3 is TGCGCCAGCAGCCCCAGGGGCCTAACCGGGGAGCTGTTTTTT. Protein sequence: CASSPRGLTGELFF.

The rearrangement joins TRBV7-8 to TRBJ2-1, with D possibly TRBD2 on 5 matching bases. The CDR3 consists of 18 residues. Germline-derived CDR1 and CDR2 are SGHVS and FQNEAQ. V was shortened by 3 bases and J by 0 bases, with 18 bases between the two germline ends. CDR3 in DNA: TGTGCCAGCAGCTTCCTCCGGGAAGTGACCACCTCCTACAATGAGCAGTTCTTC. Translation: CASSFLREVTTSYNEQFF.

Only a few counts were recorded for this clonotype. This chain links TRBV4-3 with TRBJ2-3; 12 bases fit TRBD2. Germline CDR1 LGHNA, CDR2 YSLEER. The CDR3 length is 20 residues. J lost 6 bases, V lost 0 bases, and 16 bases had no gene match. The CDR3 nucleotides read TGCGCCAGCAGCCAAGATTGGATCGGGGCGACTAGCGGGGGCGGTGATACGCAGTATTTT. Translation: CASSQDWIGATSGGGDTQYF.

This chain connects TRBV20-1 to TRBJ2-5; TRBD1 matches at 9 bases. V gave up 5 bases and J gave up 5 bases; unmatched junction bases: 12. Germline CDR1 and CDR2: DFQATT and SNEGSKA (reference sequence). The CDR3 covers 15 residues. CDR3 nucleotide sequence: TGCAGTGCTTTGGCGGACAGGGGAAGGAGGGAGACCCAGTACTTC. Translating it yields CSALADRGRRETQYF.

This rearrangement joins TRBV20-1 to TRBJ1-6; no reliable D call. Germline assignment: CDR1 DFQATT and CDR2 SNEGSKA (reference sequence). The CDR3 length is 14 residues. Trimming removed 5 bases at V and 3 bases at J, with 11 bases between. In DNA, the CDR3 is TGCAGTGCTGGAGGGCAGATCTATAATTCACCCCTCCACTTT. Encoded protein: CSAGGQIYNSPLHF.

This clonotype occurred a few times. This chain's CDR3 is CASRTANTEAFF. The CDR3 region has the DNA TGCGCCAGCAGGACAGCGAACACTGAAGCTTTCTTT. The chain combines TRBV10-2 with TRBJ1-1, with D possibly TRBD1 on 5 matching bases. The CDR3 has 12 residues. CDR1 WSHSY and CDR2 SAAADI come from the germline V gene. Trimming took off 6 bases at V and 1 base at J, with 6 bases between the two ends.

This clonotype was counted only a few times. V is TRBV7-9 and J is TRBJ2-1, with D hard to call. Trimming stripped 1 base from V and 10 bases from J, with 11 bases between. CDR3 length: 13 residues. CDR1 and CDR2 from the germline V gene are SEHNR and FQNEAQ (reference sequence). The CDR3 protein is CASSLVPNQEQFF. In DNA, the CDR3 is TGTGCCAGCAGCTTAGTCCCCAACCAGGAGCAGTTCTTC. Variable domain in full (rest from reference TRBV7-9 and TRBJ2-1): DTGVSQNPRHKITKRGQNVTFRCDPISEHNRLYWYRQTLGQGPEFLTYFQNEAQLEKSRLLSDRFSAERPKGSFSTLEIQRTEQGDSAMYLCASSLVPNQEQFFGPGTRLTVL.

The chain combines TRBV28 with TRBJ1-2, with D perhaps matching TRBD1 (5 bases). This CDR3 has 14 amino acids. V lost 7 bases and J 3 bases, leaving 15 bases between the germline ends. Germline loops: CDR1 MDHEN, CDR2 SYDVKM. This CDR3 reads CASMRGGIDYGYTF. In DNA form, the CDR3 reads TGTGCCAGCATGCGCGGGGGAATCGACTATGGCTACACCTTC.

This clonotype has at least ten counts. The chain uses TRBV4-3 and TRBJ2-6, with D possibly matching TRBD2 (5 bases). Germline V lookup: CDR1 LGHNA, CDR2 YSLEER. This CDR3 comprises 17 residues. Trimming took off 3 bases at V and 5 bases at J, with 17 bases between the two ends. CDR3 sequence reads: CASSHRPEDFWANVLTF. DNA for the CDR3: TGCGCCAGCAGCCACCGCCCCGAGGACTTCTGGGCCAACGTCCTGACTTTC.

This chain links TRBV20-1 with TRBJ2-5; TRBD2 agrees at 9 bases. Germline CDR1 reads DFQATT; CDR2 reads SNEGSKA (reference sequence). The trim removed 2 bases at V and 4 bases at J, leaving 8 bases unmatched. This CDR3 is 15 amino acids long. CDR3 sequence (DNA): TGCAGTGCTAGAATTAGCGGGAGCGGCGGAGAGACCCAGTACTTC. As protein: CSARISGSGGETQYF.

This chain uses TRBV27 with TRBJ2-5; 10 nucleotides match TRBD2. Germline V gives CDR1 MNHEY, CDR2 SMNVEV (reference sequence). V lost 4 bases to trimming and J lost 6 bases; unmatched junction nucleotides: 5. CDR3 length equals 14 residues. CDR3 loop: CASSSGLASKTQYF. CDR3 bases: TGTGCCAGCAGTTCGGGACTAGCGTCGAAGACCCAGTACTTC.

This chain connects TRBV20-1 to TRBJ2-3; D not certain. Germline loops: CDR1 DFQATT, CDR2 SNEGSKA (reference sequence). V was clipped by 3 bases and J by 6 bases, with 10 bases between them. This CDR3 is 12 amino acids long. The CDR3 loop is CSARIDDDTQYF. The DNA for the CDR3 is TGCAGTGCTAGGATTGATGACGATACGCAGTATTTT.

V is TRBV6-1 and J is TRBJ1-1; maybe TRBD1 (5 bases). V gave up 7 bases and J gave up 3 bases, with 18 bases separating them. The CDR3 totals 15 residues. The germline gives CDR1 MNHNS, CDR2 SASEGT. The DNA for the CDR3 is TGTGCCAGCACGCTCACGGGGCCGGGTCACACTGAAGCTTTCTTT. Its protein is CASTLTGPGHTEAFF.

This clonotype was counted ten times or more. V is TRBV10-3 and J is TRBJ1-6; D gene unclear. CDR3 length: 14 amino acids. CDR1 is ENHRY and CDR2 is SYGVKD in the germline V gene. The V gene lost 11 bases and the J gene lost 5 bases, with 16 bases spanning the gap. CDR3: CACRVGGNNSPLHF. For the CDR3, the DNA is TGTGCCTGCCGGGTCGGCGGCAATAATTCACCCCTCCACTTT.